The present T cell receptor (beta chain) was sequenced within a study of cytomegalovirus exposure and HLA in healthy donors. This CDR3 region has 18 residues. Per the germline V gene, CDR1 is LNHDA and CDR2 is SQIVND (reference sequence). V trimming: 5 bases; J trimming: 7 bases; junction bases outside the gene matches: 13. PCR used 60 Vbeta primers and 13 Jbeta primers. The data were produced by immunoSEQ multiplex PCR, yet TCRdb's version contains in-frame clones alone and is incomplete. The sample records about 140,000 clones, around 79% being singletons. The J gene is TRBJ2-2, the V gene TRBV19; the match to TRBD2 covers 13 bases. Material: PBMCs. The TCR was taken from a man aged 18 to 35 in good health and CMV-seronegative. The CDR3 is CASSWETGTSGVDGELFF. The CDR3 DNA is TGTGCCAGTAGTTGGGAAACCGGGACTAGCGGGGTCGACGGGGAGCTGTTTTTT.